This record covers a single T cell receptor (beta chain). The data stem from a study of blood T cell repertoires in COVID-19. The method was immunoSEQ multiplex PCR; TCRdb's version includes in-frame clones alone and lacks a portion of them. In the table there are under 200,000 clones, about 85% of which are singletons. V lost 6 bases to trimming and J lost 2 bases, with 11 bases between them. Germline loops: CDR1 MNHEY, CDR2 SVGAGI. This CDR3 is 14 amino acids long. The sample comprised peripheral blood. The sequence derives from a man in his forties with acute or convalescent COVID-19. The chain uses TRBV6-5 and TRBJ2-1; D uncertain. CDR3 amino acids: CASRTGGAYNEQFF. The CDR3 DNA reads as TGTGCCAGCAGGACTGGCGGCGCCTACAATGAGCAGTTCTTC.